Included here is one TCR beta chain sequence, with context. These data originate in a study of blood T cell repertoires in COVID-19. Clones were read by immunoSEQ multiplex PCR, and TCRdb kept only the in-frame ones, dropping some. The sample has around 100,000 clones; roughly nine tenths are singletons. Sequencing was carried out using peripheral blood. The TCR was taken from a young man in a cohort sampled during active COVID-19.

CDR3 amino acids: CASSFIAGGITDTQYF. The CDR3 DNA follows: TGTGCCAGCAGCTTTATAGCGGGGGGTATCACAGATACGCAGTATTTT. This chain links TRBV11-1 with TRBJ2-3; TRBD2 aligns across 10 bases. Per germline, CDR1 SGHAT and CDR2 FQDESV (reference sequence). The CDR3 sequence is 16 residues long. V shed 3 bases, J shed 2 bases, and the junction held 5 bases outside the gene matches.